Following are 25 T cell receptor beta chains from one sample sequenced in a study of Ad26.COV2.S vaccination and SARS-CoV-2 variants. Treatment meaning: around 19 received Ad26.COV2.S at low or high dose, single or two shots; 5 received placebo; per-sample allocation not given. Sampling was performed 63 days after the first vaccine or placebo injection. The assay was immunoSEQ multiplex PCR, and TCRdb's table has in-frame clones only and misses some. The table includes approximately 360,000 clones, about 80% detected once. Here the sequenced sample was peripheral blood, taken in a trial of Ad26.COV2.S vaccine versus placebo. The receptors shown here come from a person aged 18-60 years who received the Ad26.COV2.S COVID-19 vaccine or a placebo.

The chain combines TRBV18 with TRBJ1-4; D is uncertain. This CDR3 spans 14 amino acids. The ends were cut back, 3 bases at V and 7 bases at J, with 12 bases in the middle. Germline V gives CDR1 KGHSH, CDR2 LQKENI. For the CDR3, the DNA is TGTGCCAGCTCACCGCCCGTCGGGAGTGAAAAACTGTTTTTT. This encodes CASSPPVGSEKLFF. The full variable domain, its missing parts supplied by reference TRBV18 and TRBJ1-4, is NAGVMQNPRHLVRRRGQEARLRCSPMKGHSHVYWYRQLPEEGLKFMVYLQKENIIDESGMPKERFSAEFPKEGPSILRIQQVVRGDSAAYFCASSPPVGSEKLFFGSGTQLSVL.

The gene calls are TRBV2 and TRBJ2-1; D unclear. Trimming took off 4 bases at V and 3 bases at J, with 10 bases between the two ends. CDR3 length equals 14 residues. Looked up from germline, CDR1 is SNHLY and CDR2 is FYNNEI. CDR3 protein: CASSGYALYNEQFF. The CDR3 DNA reads as TGTGCCAGCAGTGGCTACGCTCTCTACAATGAGCAGTTCTTC.

The CDR3 spells CASSFDRDEQYF. The CDR3 DNA reads TGTGCCAGCAGCTTCGACAGGGACGAGCAGTACTTC. V and J are TRBV11-1 and TRBJ2-7, with TRBD1 identical over 7 bases. Germline values: CDR1 SGHAT, CDR2 FQDESV (reference sequence). The CDR3 extends over 12 amino acids. V shed 3 bases and J 5 bases; nucleotides not matched to a gene: 1.

This rearrangement joins TRBV7-2 to TRBJ2-3; 11 bases line up with TRBD2. The CDR3 extends over 19 amino acids. Looked up from germline, CDR1 is SGHTA and CDR2 is FQGNSA. V lost 5 bases to trimming and J lost 7 bases; unmatched junction nucleotides: 20. This CDR3 is CASSPKGHPLAGGRHTQYF. The CDR3 DNA is TGTGCCAGCAGCCCGAAAGGGCACCCTCTAGCGGGGGGCCGGCATACGCAGTATTTT.

The V and J genes are TRBV30 and TRBJ1-1; D is uncertain. The CDR3 is 12 amino acids. The germline V gene has CDR1 GTSNPN and CDR2 SVGIG (reference sequence). Trimming removed 1 base at V and 11 bases at J, with 14 bases between. The CDR3 DNA reads as TGTGCCTGGAGTGCCTTTGTGTTGGGGGCTTTCTTT. It translates to CAWSAFVLGAFF.

V usage is TRBV9 and J usage is TRBJ2-2; D might be TRBD1 or TRBD2, each matching 7 bases. The CDR3 extends over 19 amino acids. V shed 3 bases and J shed 0 bases, with 21 bases lying between them. Germline-derived CDR1 and CDR2 are SGDLS and YYNGEE. This chain's CDR3 is CASSGGGQPTFANTGELFF. DNA for the CDR3: TGTGCCAGCAGCGGGGGGGGACAGCCAACCTTCGCGAACACCGGGGAGCTGTTTTTT.

This chain connects TRBV7-9 to TRBJ2-1, with 7 bases fitting TRBD2. CDR3 length: 16 residues. Trimming took 4 bases from V and 4 from J; bases not matched to a gene: 10. The germline gives CDR1 SEHNR, CDR2 FQNEAQ (reference sequence). The CDR3 region is CASSSPLGGTYNEQFF. CDR3 coding DNA: TGTGCCAGCAGCTCACCCCTGGGGGGGACTTACAATGAGCAGTTCTTC.

The rearrangement joins TRBV9 to TRBJ2-7, with D possibly being TRBD2 (6 bases). Germline V lookup: CDR1 SGDLS, CDR2 YYNGEE. With 2 bases removed from V and 2 bases from J, the gap between germline ends came to 14 bases. The CDR3 consists of 15 residues. The CDR3 DNA sequence: TGTGCCAGCAGCGTGGGACTGGATAATACCTACGAGCAGTACTTC. It codes for CASSVGLDNTYEQYF.

The CDR3 bases are TGTGCCAGCAGTCACCCGGGGGAGACCCAGTACTTC. Its translation is CASSHPGETQYF. V is TRBV6-5 and J is TRBJ2-5; TRBD2 might be the D (5 bases). The CDR3 runs 12 residues. The V end was cut by 5 bases, the J end by 5 bases, with 9 bases between. Germline V gives CDR1 MNHEY, CDR2 SVGAGI.

This chain joins TRBV2 and TRBJ1-5, with D possibly being TRBD1 (5 bases). CDR1 is SNHLY and CDR2 is FYNNEI in the germline V gene. V shed 6 bases and J shed 10 bases, with 16 bases lying between them. The CDR3 has 13 amino acids. Written as DNA, the CDR3 is TGTGCCAGCAGCGCGGACACCCTGGATCCCCAGCATTTT. It is translated as CASSADTLDPQHF.

The rearrangement links TRBV29-1 to TRBJ2-1; D is undetermined. V lost 6 bases to trimming and J lost 0 bases, with 21 bases between them. Germline V gene data show CDR1 as SQVTM and CDR2 as ANQGSEA. The CDR3 sequence is 17 residues long. As DNA, the CDR3 is TGCAGCGTCGATCCTTCTTCAGTTTTTCCCTCCTACAATGAGCAGTTCTTC. It is translated as CSVDPSSVFPSYNEQFF.

In DNA form, the CDR3 reads TGTGCCAGCAGTTGGGACAGTAGAAGCACAGATACGCAGTATTTT. Translation gives CASSWDSRSTDTQYF. The chain recombines TRBV6-5 with TRBJ2-3; 7 bases line up with TRBD1. V lost 4 bases to trimming and J lost 0 bases; unmatched junction nucleotides: 4. There are 15 residues in the CDR3. Germline CDR1 reads MNHEY; CDR2 reads SVGAGI.

DNA of the CDR3: TGTGCCAGTACCCCGAGGGACAGTGAAGCTTTCTTT. Translating gives CASTPRDSEAFF. The gene calls are TRBV19 and TRBJ1-1, with 7 positions matching TRBD1. This CDR3 spans 12 amino acids. V lost 7 bases and J lost 7; bases outside the gene matches: 6. Germline V CDR1 and CDR2: LNHDA, SQIVND (reference sequence).

This clone appeared once. The rearrangement joins TRBV3-1 (or the pseudogene TRBV3-2) to TRBJ1-1; 7 bases are a match to TRBD1. CDR3 length equals 12 residues. V lost 2 bases and J lost 11; bases outside the gene matches: 5. The germline V gene has CDR1 LGHDT and CDR2 YNNKEL (reference sequence). The CDR3: CASSQSDRDAFF. CDR3 coding DNA: TGTGCCAGCAGCCAATCCGACAGGGATGCTTTCTTT.

The rearrangement links TRBV12-3 or TRBV12-4 to TRBJ2-7; either TRBD1 or TRBD2 may supply D (5 bases each). This CDR3 region has 11 residues. V lost 3 bases, J lost 9 bases, and 9 bases lay in between. The CDR3 loop is CASSLGVWQYF. Here the CDR3 DNA reads TGTGCCAGCAGTTTGGGGGTATGGCAGTACTTC.

The V call is TRBV5-6, the J call TRBJ2-7; 9 positions agree with TRBD1. The trim removed 2 bases at V and 11 bases at J, leaving 5 bases unmatched. Germline V lookup: CDR1 SGHDT, CDR2 YYEEEE. The CDR3 is made up of 12 amino acids. This chain's CDR3 is CASSFSRTGEYF. CDR3 bases: TGTGCCAGCAGCTTTTCTCGGACAGGGGAGTACTTC.

The chain employs TRBV7-9 and TRBJ2-3, with D uncertain. V lost 7 bases and J 6 bases, leaving 11 bases between the germline ends. Germline V gives CDR1 SEHNR, CDR2 FQNEAQ (reference sequence). The CDR3 has 12 residues. CDR3 DNA sequence: TGTGCCAGCACCCCGGGTCTGGATACGCAGTATTTT. Protein: CASTPGLDTQYF.

V is TRBV9 and J is TRBJ2-1; D is perhaps TRBD1 (6 bases). CDR1 and CDR2 from the germline V gene are SGDLS and YYNGEE. Trimming pared 4 bases from V and 11 bases from J, leaving 19 bases between. The CDR3 has 14 residues. Written as DNA, the CDR3 is TGTGCCAGCAGCCCGAGGACAGATACAATGAAGCAGTTCTTC. Its translation: CASSPRTDTMKQFF. Combining the CDR3 with reference TRBV9 and TRBJ2-1 gives the whole variable domain DSGVTQTPKHLITATGQRVTLRCSPRSGDLSVYWYQQSLDQGLQFLIQYYNGEERAKGNILERFSAQQFPDLHSELNLSSLELGDSALYFCASSPRTDTMKQFFGPGTRLTVL.

The rearrangement uses TRBV2 and TRBJ2-1; TRBD2 agrees at 9 bases. V was clipped by 7 bases and J by 3 bases; unmatched bases: 7. The CDR3 has 15 amino acids. Germline CDR1 reads SNHLY; CDR2 reads FYNNEI. The CDR3 loop is CASKELTSGYNEQFF. The CDR3 DNA is TGTGCCAGCAAGGAATTGACTAGCGGCTACAATGAGCAGTTCTTC.

The chain recombines TRBV13 with TRBJ2-3, with TRBD2 matching 11 bases. CDR3 length: 15 residues. J lost 6 bases, V lost 5 bases, and 7 bases had no gene match. CDR1 PRHDT and CDR2 FYEKMQ come from the germline V gene (reference sequence). The CDR3 sequence: CASSGGLAEGDTQYF. CDR3 coding DNA: TGTGCCAGCAGCGGGGGACTAGCGGAGGGGGATACGCAGTATTTT.

The genes are TRBV7-6 and TRBJ2-1; possible D gene TRBD2, 6 bases. Looked up from germline, CDR1 is SGHVS and CDR2 is FNYEAQ. This CDR3 has 17 amino acids. Trimming removed 4 bases at V and 3 bases at J, with 19 bases between. CDR3 sequence reads: CASSSGMGLLNYNEQFF. The CDR3 DNA follows: TGTGCCAGCAGCTCTGGAATGGGACTCCTCAACTACAATGAGCAGTTCTTC.

The chain links TRBV11-2 to TRBJ2-7, with a tentative D call TRBD1 (6 bases). The CDR3 consists of 15 residues. Trimming left V 6 bases short and J 2 bases short, with 17 bases between. Germline CDR1 is SGHAT and CDR2 is FQNNGV. The CDR3 here is CASRSPGHRTYEQYF. The CDR3 DNA reads TGTGCCAGCAGATCCCCGGGACACAGAACCTACGAGCAGTACTTC.

The chain is built from TRBV19 and TRBJ1-1, with a tentative D call TRBD1 (5 bases). CDR3 length: 13 amino acids. Germline CDR1 is LNHDA and CDR2 is SQIVND (reference sequence). V lost 9 bases, J lost 1 base, and 12 bases lay in between. The chain's CDR3 is CASAWGGNTEAFF. The CDR3 nucleotides read TGTGCCAGCGCATGGGGGGGGAACACTGAAGCTTTCTTT.

This chain connects TRBV29-1 to TRBJ1-3; no clear D. V was clipped by 0 bases and J by 11 bases, with 23 bases between them. The CDR3 contains 16 residues. Germline V gene data show CDR1 as SQVTM and CDR2 as ANQGSEA. CDR3 amino acids: CSVEEIGPGSHSAIYF. In DNA, the CDR3 is TGCAGCGTTGAAGAGATCGGGCCAGGTAGTCATTCAGCCATATATTTT.

The rearrangement joins TRBV7-9 to TRBJ2-7, with D possibly matching TRBD2 (6 bases). This CDR3 spans 15 amino acids. Trimming removed 4 bases from V and 2 bases from J, with 15 bases in between. CDR1 SEHNR and CDR2 FQNEAQ come from the germline V gene (reference sequence). The CDR3 protein is CASSSLGGATYEQYF. The CDR3 bases are TGTGCCAGCAGCTCCCTGGGCGGGGCCACCTACGAGCAGTACTTC.